This T cell receptor beta chain was sequenced for a study of blood T cell repertoires in COVID-19. Per germline, CDR1 SGHRS and CDR2 YFSETQ. Trimming took 2 bases from V and 1 from J, leaving 8 bases between them. The CDR3 spans 14 residues. Original analysis: The assay estimated nucleated cells by amplifying reference gene primers. The table came from immunoSEQ multiplex PCR; TCRdb's copy has only in-frame clones and leaves some out. That table is the source of V, J and clone size, and D and trimming were worked out from the DNA. The repertoire holds fewer than 350,000 clones, with roughly nine tenths as singletons.

The source material was peripheral blood. The chain recombines TRBV5-1 with TRBJ2-3; a possible D gene is TRBD1 (5 bases). The TCR sequence derives from a woman in her 30s with COVID-19, enrolled during active disease. The CDR3 spells CASSFQTGTDTQYF. The CDR3 coding sequence is TGCGCCAGCAGCTTTCAGACAGGCACAGATACGCAGTATTTT. Together with reference TRBV5-1 and TRBJ2-3, the CDR3 gives the full variable domain: KAGVTQTPRYLIKTRGQQVTLSCSPISGHRSVSWYQQTPGQGLQFLFEYFSETQRNKGNFPGRFSGRQFSNSRSEMNVSTLELGDSALYLCASSFQTGTDTQYFGPGTRLTVL.